A single sample is the source of the 20 T cell receptor beta chains below, sequenced in a study of blood T cells in healthy people across ages. Together with a sample-barcoded 5' primer, a J-beta primer mix was included in a second PCR lasting about 7 to 11 cycles. TCRdb re-called the 5' RACE reads with MiXCR, one entry per CDR3 protein. This table has approximately 600,000 distinct CDR3 sequences, under 65% appearing once. Specimen: blood. Receptors originate from a man between 60 and 75 years old in good health.

V usage is TRBV3-1 and J usage is TRBJ2-1, with 10 bases that match TRBD2. This CDR3 spans 15 amino acids. The junction had 10 bases not matched to a gene; V was cut back by 5 bases and J by 9 bases. Per germline, CDR1 LGHDT and CDR2 YNNKEL (reference sequence). This CDR3 reads CASSIRLAGAFEQFF. The CDR3 DNA sequence: TGTGCCAGCAGCATCCGACTAGCGGGTGCTTTTGAGCAGTTCTTC.

A single count supports this clonotype. The rearrangement joins TRBV28 to TRBJ2-1, with D tentatively TRBD1 or TRBD2 (7 bases each). The ends were cut back, 0 bases at V and 5 bases at J, with 14 bases in the middle. Germline values: CDR1 MDHEN, CDR2 SYDVKM. The CDR3 sequence is 16 residues long. In DNA, the CDR3 is TGTGCCAGCAGTTTATGGGAGGGGGCGGGGGACAATGAGCAGTTCTTC. Translated: CASSLWEGAGDNEQFF. The full variable domain, rest sourced from reference TRBV28 and TRBJ2-1, is DVKVTQSSRYLVKRTGEKVFLECVQDMDHENMFWYRQDPGLGLRLIYFSYDVKMKEKGDIPEGYSVSREKKERFSLILESASTNQTSMYLCASSLWEGAGDNEQFFGPGTRLTVL.

In its sample, this clonotype was seen a few times. The chain carries TRBV20-1 and TRBJ2-4; D perhaps matches TRBD1 (6 bases). Germline assignment: CDR1 DFQATT and CDR2 SNEGSKA (reference sequence). Trimming removed 0 bases from V and 8 bases from J, with 17 bases in between. The length of the CDR3 is 15 residues. CDR3 protein: CSARDPQGRLDIQYF. CDR3 DNA sequence: TGCAGTGCTAGAGATCCCCAGGGGCGATTGGACATTCAGTACTTC.

The rearrangement links TRBV20-1 to TRBJ2-4, with D perhaps TRBD2 (5 bases). The DNA end lines up better with TRBJ2-5; the J call may be wrong. Germline V gene data show CDR1 as DFQATT and CDR2 as SNEGSKA (reference sequence). The CDR3 is 15 amino acids. This CDR3 reads CSASSPRGRQETQYF. CDR3 DNA: TGCAGTGCTAGCAGCCCGAGAGGGAGACAAGAGACCCAGTACTTC.

The V and J genes are TRBV5-1 and TRBJ2-3; the D gene could be TRBD1 or TRBD2 (5 bases each). Trimming removed 4 bases at V and 3 bases at J, with 12 bases between. The CDR3 has 14 residues. Germline V gene lookup returns CDR1 SGHRS and CDR2 YFSETQ. In DNA form, the CDR3 reads TGCGCCAGCAGCGGCCGGGACGGGACAGATACGCAGTATTTT. As protein: CASSGRDGTDTQYF. Full variable domain (missing parts from reference TRBV5-1 and TRBJ2-3): KAGVTQTPRYLIKTRGQQVTLSCSPISGHRSVSWYQQTPGQGLQFLFEYFSETQRNKGNFPGRFSGRQFSNSRSEMNVSTLELGDSALYLCASSGRDGTDTQYFGPGTRLTVL.

The chain is built from TRBV5-1 and TRBJ2-1; D ambiguous. This CDR3 spans 13 amino acids. CDR1 and CDR2 from the germline V gene are SGHRS and YFSETQ. The germline V and J ends were trimmed by 7 bases and 8 bases, with 16 bases remaining between them. For the CDR3, the DNA is TGCGCCAGCCGAGTCATAGGCGGCCATGAGCAGTTCTTC. Its translation: CASRVIGGHEQFF.

In this sample, this clonotype turned up a few times. This sequence joins TRBV6-5 and TRBJ2-7; 9 nucleotides match TRBD1. Per the germline V gene, CDR1 is MNHEY and CDR2 is SVGAGI. The CDR3 runs to 15 residues. The J segment lost 1 base and the V segment lost 10 bases, leaving 11 bases of the junction unmatched. The CDR3 nucleotides read TGTGCCACCGGAGTCGGGACAGGGTATTCCTACGAGCAGTACTTC. Its protein product is CATGVGTGYSYEQYF.

This clonotype was observed a handful of times. The V gene is TRBV6-5, the J gene TRBJ2-4; D might be TRBD2 (5 bases). The germline gives CDR1 MNHEY, CDR2 SVGAGI. Deletions cut 6 bases from V and 15 bases from J, with 21 bases between. CDR3 length: 13 amino acids. The CDR3 is CASSRLSSGALYF. CDR3 DNA sequence: TGTGCCAGCAGCCGACTTTCGAGCGGCGCCCTGTACTTC.

Comment on this clonotype: Given the absence of the conserved phenylalanine or tryptophan at the CDR3 end, a read error is likely. This sequence joins TRBV29-1 and TRBJ2-3; D may match TRBD1 or TRBD2 (5 bases each). This CDR3 contains 13 residues. From germline, CDR1 is SQVTM and CDR2 ANQGSEA. The V and J ends lost 4 bases and 2 bases respectively, with 10 bases between them. The chain's CDR3 is CSVGGKATDTQYL. CDR3 DNA sequence: TGCAGCGTTGGGGGGAAAGCCACAGATACGCAGTATTTG.

This clonotype has only one observation. The CDR3 nucleotides read TGCGCCAGCAGTACGGCGGCGGGGGGGCGTAGTGAGCAGTTCTTC. Amino acid sequence: CASSTAAGGRSEQFF. The chain joins TRBV5-1 to TRBJ2-1; 9 nucleotides agree with TRBD2. The CDR3 runs to 15 residues. Per the germline V gene, CDR1 is SGHRS and CDR2 is YFSETQ. V trimming: 5 bases; J trimming: 9 bases; junction bases outside the gene matches: 12.

This clonotype was counted many times. The J gene is TRBJ2-5, the V gene TRBV7-2; the D gene is possibly TRBD2 (6 bases). The CDR3 runs to 15 residues. V was cut by 2 bases and J by 1 base, with 11 bases left in between. Germline V CDR1 and CDR2: SGHTA, FQGNSA. In nucleotides, the CDR3 is TGTGCCAGCAGCTTAAGTATCGGGGGCCAAGAGACCCAGTACTTC. Translation gives CASSLSIGGQETQYF.

The rearrangement uses TRBV20-1 and TRBJ2-7; D is uncertain. Germline V gene data show CDR1 as DFQATT and CDR2 as SNEGSKA (reference sequence). Deletions cut 5 bases from V and 3 bases from J, with 20 bases between. This CDR3 is 15 amino acids long. The CDR3 loop reads CSAPKLTGMVYEQYF. In DNA, the CDR3 is TGCAGTGCTCCTAAGTTGACCGGAATGGTCTACGAGCAGTACTTC.

This chain joins TRBV3-1 and TRBJ2-7; 10 bases align to TRBD2. There are 15 residues in the CDR3. V lost 5 bases and J lost 1; bases outside the gene matches: 5. The germline CDR1 and CDR2 sequences are LGHDT and YNNKEL (reference sequence). CDR3 nucleotide sequence: TGTGCCAGCAGCGCGAGCGGGGGGGCGTCCTACGAGCAGTACTTC. Amino acids: CASSASGGASYEQYF.

The chain uses TRBV20-1 and TRBJ2-1; no clear D. V dropped 3 bases and J dropped 10 bases, with 4 bases sitting between them. This CDR3 is built from 9 residues. CDR1 and CDR2 from the germline V gene are DFQATT and SNEGSKA (reference sequence). CDR3: CSARGEQFF. Written as DNA, the CDR3 is TGCAGTGCTAGGGGAGAGCAGTTCTTC.

This clonotype has more than one count but fewer than ten. The V gene is TRBV12-5, the J gene TRBJ2-7; possibly TRBD2 for D (5 bases). CDR1 and CDR2 (germline): LGHNT, FRNRAP. Trimming removed 0 bases from V and 0 bases from J, with 15 bases in between. This CDR3 region has 17 residues. In DNA, the CDR3 is TGTGCTAGTGGTTTGGTACTCGACGGGGTGAGCTCCTACGAGCAGTACTTC. This codes for CASGLVLDGVSSYEQYF.

This clonotype was seen a few times. The chain carries TRBV20-1 and TRBJ2-5; TRBD2 matches 8 bases. CDR1 and CDR2 from the germline V gene are DFQATT and SNEGSKA (reference sequence). V gave up 3 bases and J gave up 1 base; unmatched junction bases: 7. The CDR3 has 15 amino acids. CDR3 sequence reads: CSASGPAGAQETQYF. The CDR3 DNA sequence: TGCAGTGCTAGTGGCCCAGCGGGGGCCCAAGAGACCCAGTACTTC.

There are a few counts of this clonotype. The CDR3 protein is CASSRRQGRWIEQYF. CDR3 in DNA: TGTGCCAGCAGCCGACGACAGGGGAGGTGGATCGAGCAGTACTTC. The V call is TRBV6-2 or TRBV6-3, the J call TRBJ2-4; 8 nucleotides align to TRBD1. The DNA matches TRBJ2-7 better at its end, which makes the J call doubtful. The CDR3 sequence is 15 residues long. Looked up from germline, CDR1 is MNHEY and CDR2 is SVGEGT.

Concerning this clonotype: At one boundary the junction diverges from the germline segment, which might be a read error. This chain uses TRBV5-1 with TRBJ1-2; a possible D gene is TRBD1 (6 bases). This CDR3 comprises 14 residues. Germline CDR1 SGHRS, CDR2 YFSETQ. CDR3 loop: CASSLERGDYGYTF. The CDR3 DNA follows: TGCGCCAGCAGCTTGGAAAGGGGGGACTACGGCTACACCTTC. Drawing the rest from reference TRBV5-1 and TRBJ1-2, the complete variable domain is KAGVTQTPRYLIKTRGQQVTLSCSPISGHRSVSWYQQTPGQGLQFLFEYFSETQRNKGNFPGRFSGRQFSNSRSEMNVSTLELGDSALYLCASSLERGDYGYTFGSGTRLTVV.

This chain joins TRBV20-1 and TRBJ1-2; no firm D call. V lost 0 bases and J 7 bases, leaving 15 bases between the germline ends. CDR3 length equals 14 residues. The germline V gene encodes CDR1 DFQATT and CDR2 SNEGSKA (reference sequence). The CDR3 loop is CSARDTLIESGYTF. As DNA, the CDR3 is TGCAGTGCTAGAGACACCCTGATAGAGTCTGGCTACACCTTC.

This rearrangement joins TRBV20-1 to TRBJ1-1; D is uncertain. Looked up from germline, CDR1 is DFQATT and CDR2 is SNEGSKA (reference sequence). CDR3 length: 13 residues. V lost 3 bases, J lost 11 bases, and 19 bases lay in between. CDR3 DNA: TGCAGTGCTAGCCGGGAATATTCGATATGGGCTTTCTTT. Protein sequence: CSASREYSIWAFF.